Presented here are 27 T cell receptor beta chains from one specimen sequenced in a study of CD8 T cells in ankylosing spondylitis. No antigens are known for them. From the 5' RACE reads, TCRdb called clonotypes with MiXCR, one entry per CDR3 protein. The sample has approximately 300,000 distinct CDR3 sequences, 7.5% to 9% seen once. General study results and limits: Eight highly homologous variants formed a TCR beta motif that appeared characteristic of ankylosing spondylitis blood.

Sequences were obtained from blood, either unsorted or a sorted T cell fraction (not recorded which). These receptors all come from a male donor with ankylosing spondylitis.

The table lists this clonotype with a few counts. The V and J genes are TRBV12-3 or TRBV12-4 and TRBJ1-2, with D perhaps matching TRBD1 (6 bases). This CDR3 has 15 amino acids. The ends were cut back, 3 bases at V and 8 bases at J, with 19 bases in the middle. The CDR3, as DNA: TGTGCCAGCAGTTTGATGAGAGGGGGAAACGGCGGCTACACCTTC. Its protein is CASSLMRGGNGGYTF.

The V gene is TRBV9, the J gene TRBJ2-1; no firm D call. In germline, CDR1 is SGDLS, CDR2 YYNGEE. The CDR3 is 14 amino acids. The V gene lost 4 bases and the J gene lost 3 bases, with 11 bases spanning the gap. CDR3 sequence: CASSPVRNYNEQFF. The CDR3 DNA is TGTGCCAGCAGCCCCGTGAGGAACTACAATGAGCAGTTCTTC.

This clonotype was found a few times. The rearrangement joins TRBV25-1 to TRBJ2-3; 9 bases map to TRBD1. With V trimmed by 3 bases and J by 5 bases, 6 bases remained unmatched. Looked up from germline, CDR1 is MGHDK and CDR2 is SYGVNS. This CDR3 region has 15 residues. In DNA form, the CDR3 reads TGTGCCAGCAGTGACTGGGACAGGGATGAAGATACGCAGTATTTT. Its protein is CASSDWDRDEDTQYF.

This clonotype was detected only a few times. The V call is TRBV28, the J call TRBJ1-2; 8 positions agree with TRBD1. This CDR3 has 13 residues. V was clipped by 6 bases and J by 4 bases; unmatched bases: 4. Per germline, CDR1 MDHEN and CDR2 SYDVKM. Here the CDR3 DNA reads TGTGCCAGCAGCGACAGGGGATTCTATGGCTACACCTTC. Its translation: CASSDRGFYGYTF.

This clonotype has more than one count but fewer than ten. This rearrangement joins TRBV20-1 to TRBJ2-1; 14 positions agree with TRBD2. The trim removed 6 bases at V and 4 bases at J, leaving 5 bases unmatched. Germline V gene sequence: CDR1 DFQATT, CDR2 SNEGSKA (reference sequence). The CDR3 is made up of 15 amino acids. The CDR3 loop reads CSAIGTSGSYNEQFF. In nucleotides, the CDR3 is TGCAGTGCCATTGGGACTAGCGGGAGTTACAATGAGCAGTTCTTC.

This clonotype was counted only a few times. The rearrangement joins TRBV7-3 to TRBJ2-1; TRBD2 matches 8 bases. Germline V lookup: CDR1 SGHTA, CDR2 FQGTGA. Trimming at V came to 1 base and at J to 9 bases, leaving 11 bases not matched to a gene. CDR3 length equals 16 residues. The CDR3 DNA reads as TGTGCCAGCAGCTTAAAGGGCGGGAGGCCCGATACTGAGCAGTTCTTC. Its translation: CASSLKGGRPDTEQFF.

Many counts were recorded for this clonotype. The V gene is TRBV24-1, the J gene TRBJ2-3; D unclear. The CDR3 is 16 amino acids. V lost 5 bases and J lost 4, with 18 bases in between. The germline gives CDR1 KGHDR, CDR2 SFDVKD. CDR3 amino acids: CATSALVAPVADTQYF. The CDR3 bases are TGTGCCACCAGTGCGCTGGTGGCGCCCGTCGCAGATACGCAGTATTTT.

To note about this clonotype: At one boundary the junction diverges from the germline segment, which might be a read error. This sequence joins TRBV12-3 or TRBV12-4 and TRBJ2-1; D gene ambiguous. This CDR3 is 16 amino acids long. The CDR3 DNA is TGTGCCAGCAGCTTAGGGCCTTATCGGAAGTACAATGAGCAGTTCTTC. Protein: CASSLGPYRKYNEQFF.

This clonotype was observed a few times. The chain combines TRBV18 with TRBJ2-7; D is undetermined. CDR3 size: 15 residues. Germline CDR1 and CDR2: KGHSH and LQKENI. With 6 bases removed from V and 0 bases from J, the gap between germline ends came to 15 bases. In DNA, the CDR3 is TGTGCCAGCTCGCAATTGTACTCGAACTCCTACGAGCAGTACTTC. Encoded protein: CASSQLYSNSYEQYF.

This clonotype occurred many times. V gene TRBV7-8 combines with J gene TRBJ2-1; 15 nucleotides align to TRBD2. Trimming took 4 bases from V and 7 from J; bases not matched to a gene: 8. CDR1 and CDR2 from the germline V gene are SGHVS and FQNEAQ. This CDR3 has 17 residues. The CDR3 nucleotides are TGTGCCAGCAGCTACCCGGGGACTAGCGGGAGGAGGAATGAGCAGTTCTTC. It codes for CASSYPGTSGRRNEQFF.

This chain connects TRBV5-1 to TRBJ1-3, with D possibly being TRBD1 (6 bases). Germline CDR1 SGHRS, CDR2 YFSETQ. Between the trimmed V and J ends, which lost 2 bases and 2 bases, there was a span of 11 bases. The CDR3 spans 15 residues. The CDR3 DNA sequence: TGCGCCAGCAGCTTAACAGGGTCGGCTGGAAACACCATATATTTT. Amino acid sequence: CASSLTGSAGNTIYF.

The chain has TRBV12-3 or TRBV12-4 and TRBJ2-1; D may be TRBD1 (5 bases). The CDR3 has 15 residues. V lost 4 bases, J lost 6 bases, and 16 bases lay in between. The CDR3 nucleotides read TGTGCCAGCAGTTCACTTCTTTGGCAGGGCAATGAGCAGTTCTTC. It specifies CASSSLLWQGNEQFF.

The CDR3 DNA reads TGTGCCATCAGTGAATCGGGGGGAGAGACTGAAGCTTTCTTT. Amino acids: CAISESGGETEAFF. The chain links TRBV10-3 to TRBJ1-1, with D perhaps TRBD1 (5 bases). V shed 3 bases and J shed 5 bases, with 13 bases lying between them. The germline gives CDR1 ENHRY, CDR2 SYGVKD. The length of the CDR3 is 14 residues.

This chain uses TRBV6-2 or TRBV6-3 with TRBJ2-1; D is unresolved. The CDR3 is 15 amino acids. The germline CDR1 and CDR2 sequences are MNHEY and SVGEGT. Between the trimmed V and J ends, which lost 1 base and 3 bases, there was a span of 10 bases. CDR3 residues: CASSYWANYYNEQFF. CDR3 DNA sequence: TGTGCCAGCAGTTACTGGGCAAATTACTACAATGAGCAGTTCTTC.

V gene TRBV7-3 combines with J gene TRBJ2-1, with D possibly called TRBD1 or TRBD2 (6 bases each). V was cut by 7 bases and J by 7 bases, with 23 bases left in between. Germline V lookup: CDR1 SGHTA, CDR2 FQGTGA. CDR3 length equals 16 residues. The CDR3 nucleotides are TGTGCCAGCACCCTTCAGGGGACTCCCCTTGGGAATGAGCAGTTCTTC. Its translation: CASTLQGTPLGNEQFF. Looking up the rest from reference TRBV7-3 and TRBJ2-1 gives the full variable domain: GAGVSQTPSNKVTEKGKYVELRCDPISGHTALYWYRQSLGQGPEFLIYFQGTGAADDSGLPNDRFFAVRPEGSVSTLKIQRTERGDSAVYLCASTLQGTPLGNEQFFGPGTRLTVL.

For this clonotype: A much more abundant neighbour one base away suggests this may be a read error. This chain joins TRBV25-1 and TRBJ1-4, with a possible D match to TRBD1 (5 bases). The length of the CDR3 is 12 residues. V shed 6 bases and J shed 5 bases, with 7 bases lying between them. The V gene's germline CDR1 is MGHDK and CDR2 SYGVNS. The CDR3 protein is CASRQANEKLFF. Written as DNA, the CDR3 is TGTGCCAGCAGACAGGCAAATGAAAAACTGTTTTTT.

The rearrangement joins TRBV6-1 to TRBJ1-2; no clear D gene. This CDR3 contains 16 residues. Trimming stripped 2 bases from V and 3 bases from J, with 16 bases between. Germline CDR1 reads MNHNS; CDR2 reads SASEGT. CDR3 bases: TGTGCCAGCAGTGAAATTCGGGGATCCGTAGACTATGGCTACACCTTC. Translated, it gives CASSEIRGSVDYGYTF.

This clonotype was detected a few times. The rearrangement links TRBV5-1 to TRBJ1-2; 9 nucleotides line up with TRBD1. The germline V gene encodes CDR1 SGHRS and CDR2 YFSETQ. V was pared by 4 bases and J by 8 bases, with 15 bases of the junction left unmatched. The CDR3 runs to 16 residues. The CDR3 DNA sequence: TGCGCCAGCAGCCCGGGACAGGGCGAGAGGATTTTCGGCTACACCTTC. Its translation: CASSPGQGERIFGYTF.

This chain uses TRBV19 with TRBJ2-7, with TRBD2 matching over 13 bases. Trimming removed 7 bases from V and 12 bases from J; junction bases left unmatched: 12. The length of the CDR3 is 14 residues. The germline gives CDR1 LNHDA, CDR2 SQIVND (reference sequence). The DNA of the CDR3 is TGTGCCAGTAAAATAGGACTAGCGGGAGAAAGACTGTACTTC. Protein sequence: CASKIGLAGERLYF.

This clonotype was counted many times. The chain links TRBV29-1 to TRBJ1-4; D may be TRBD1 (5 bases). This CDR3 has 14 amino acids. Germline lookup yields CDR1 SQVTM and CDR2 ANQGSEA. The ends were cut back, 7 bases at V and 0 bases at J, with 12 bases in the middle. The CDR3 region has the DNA TGCAGCGCCTCCCAGACAGCAACTAATGAAAAACTGTTTTTT. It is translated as CSASQTATNEKLFF.

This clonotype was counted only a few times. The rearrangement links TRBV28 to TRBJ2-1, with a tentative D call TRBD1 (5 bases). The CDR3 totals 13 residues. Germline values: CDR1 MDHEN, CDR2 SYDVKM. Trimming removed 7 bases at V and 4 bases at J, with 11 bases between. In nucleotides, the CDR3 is TGTGCCAGCATTGGGGCAACATACAATGAGCAGTTCTTC. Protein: CASIGATYNEQFF. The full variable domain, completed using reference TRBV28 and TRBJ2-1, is DVKVTQSSRYLVKRTGEKVFLECVQDMDHENMFWYRQDPGLGLRLIYFSYDVKMKEKGDIPEGYSVSREKKERFSLILESASTNQTSMYLCASIGATYNEQFFGPGTRLTVL.

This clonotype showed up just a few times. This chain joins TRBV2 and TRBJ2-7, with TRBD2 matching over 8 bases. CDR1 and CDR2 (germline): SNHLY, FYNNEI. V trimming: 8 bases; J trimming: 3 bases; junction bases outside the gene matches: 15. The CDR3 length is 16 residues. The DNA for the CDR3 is TGTGCCAGCTCCCTGGAAGCCGGGAGGGGTGTCTACGAGCAGTACTTC. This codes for CASSLEAGRGVYEQYF.

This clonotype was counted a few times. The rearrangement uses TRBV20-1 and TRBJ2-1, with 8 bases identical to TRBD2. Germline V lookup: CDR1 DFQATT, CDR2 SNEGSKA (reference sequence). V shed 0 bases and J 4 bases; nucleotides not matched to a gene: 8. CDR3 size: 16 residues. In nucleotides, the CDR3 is TGCAGTGCTAGAGATAATGGGGGACTAGTATACAATGAGCAGTTCTTC. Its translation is CSARDNGGLVYNEQFF.

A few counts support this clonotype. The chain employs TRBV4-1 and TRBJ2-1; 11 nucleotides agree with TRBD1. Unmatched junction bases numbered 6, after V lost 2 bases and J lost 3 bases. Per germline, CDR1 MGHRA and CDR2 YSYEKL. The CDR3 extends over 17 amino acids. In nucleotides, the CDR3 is TGCGCCAGCAGCCAACGAGCCGGGACAGGGGGCTACAATGAGCAGTTCTTC. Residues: CASSQRAGTGGYNEQFF.

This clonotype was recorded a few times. Here the CDR3 DNA reads TGTGCCAGCAGCCCACCCACTCGGAAGCTGTTTTTT. It codes for CASSPPTRKLFF. The J gene is TRBJ2-2, the V gene TRBV7-9; D is uncertain. CDR1 is SEHNR and CDR2 is FQNEAQ in the germline V gene (reference sequence). CDR3 length: 12 residues. Trimming pared 5 bases from V and 12 bases from J, leaving 13 bases between.

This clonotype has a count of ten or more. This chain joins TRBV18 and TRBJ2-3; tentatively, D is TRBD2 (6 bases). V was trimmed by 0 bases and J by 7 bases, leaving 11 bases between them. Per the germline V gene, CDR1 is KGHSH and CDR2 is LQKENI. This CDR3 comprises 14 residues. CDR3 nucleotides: TGTGCCAGCTCACCACCGGGAGGACTAAATACGCAGTATTTT. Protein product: CASSPPGGLNTQYF.

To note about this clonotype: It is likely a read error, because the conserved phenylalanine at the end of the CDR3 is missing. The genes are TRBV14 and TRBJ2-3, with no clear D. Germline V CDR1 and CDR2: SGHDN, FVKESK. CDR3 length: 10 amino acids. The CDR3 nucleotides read TGTGAGAGAGTAGGGGATACGCAGTATTAT. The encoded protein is CERVGDTQYY.